These T cell receptor beta chains were read from a single sample in a study of blood T cell repertoires in COVID-19. Using immunoSEQ multiplex PCR, the repertoire was profiled, and TCRdb retains in-frame clones only, with some absent. Of over 250,000 clones detected, 88% appear once; the ten largest clones hold 0.75% to 1%. Material for sequencing was peripheral blood. The receptors originated from a woman aged 40 to 55 who had recovered from COVID-19. Both conserved end residues are part of each CDR3. A D gene is named only where the DNA matches it firmly. Clone sizes are given selectively: once, few, many, or a class where the clone is expanded.

clone size: NA
V gene: TRBV11-3
J gene: TRBJ2-1
D gene: TRBD2
CDR3 DNA: TGTGCCAGCAGCCCCCGGACTAGCGGGAGTGTTCGGTTCGGTGAGCAGTTCTTC
CDR3 protein: CASSPRTSGSVRFGEQFF

clone size: NA
V gene: TRBV15
J gene: TRBJ1-5
D gene: NA
CDR3 DNA: TGTGCCACCAGCGGGGAGAAAATCCTGCCCCAGCATTTT
CDR3 protein: CATSGEKILPQHF

clone size: NA
V gene: TRBV27
J gene: TRBJ2-3
D gene: NA
CDR3 DNA: TGTGCCAGCAGTCCCCTTAATCTAGCAACAGATACGCAGTATTTT
CDR3 protein: CASSPLNLATDTQYF

clone size: NA
V gene: TRBV5-4
J gene: TRBJ1-2
D gene: NA
CDR3 DNA: TGTGCCAGCAGCTTGGGGACGGGGGGGAGCACTATGGGCTACACCTTC
CDR3 protein: CASSLGTGGSTMGYTF

clone size: once
V gene: TRBV4-3
J gene: TRBJ2-7
D gene: TRBD2
CDR3 DNA: TGCGCCAGCAGCCAAGATATAGGGACTAGCGGGAGGAGGTCCTACGAGCAGTACTTC
CDR3 protein: CASSQDIGTSGRRSYEQYF

clone size: NA
V gene: TRBV9
J gene: TRBJ1-2
D gene: TRBD1
CDR3 DNA: TGTGCCAGCAGCCCTGGGGACAGGGCCGGCGTCGGCTACACCTTC
CDR3 protein: CASSPGDRAGVGYTF

clone size: once
V gene: TRBV11-2
J gene: TRBJ2-1
D gene: NA
CDR3 DNA: TGTGCCAGCAGCTTAGGGGCGGAGCAGTTCTTC
CDR3 protein: CASSLGAEQFF

clone size: NA
V gene: TRBV7-9
J gene: TRBJ2-3
D gene: NA
CDR3 DNA: TGTGCCAGCAGCTTAGGCGTTAAGGATACGCAGTATTTT
CDR3 protein: CASSLGVKDTQYF

clone size: NA
V gene: TRBV4-1
J gene: TRBJ1-1
D gene: NA
CDR3 DNA: TGCGCCAGCAGACACATGCAGGGCCCGTTGGGGACTGAAGCTTTCTTT
CDR3 protein: CASRHMQGPLGTEAFF

clone size: NA
V gene: TRBV7-6
J gene: TRBJ1-1
D gene: NA
CDR3 DNA: TGTGCCAGCAGCTTACCCCCCGGGGTGGGCACTGAAGCTTTCTTT
CDR3 protein: CASSLPPGVGTEAFF

clone size: NA
V gene: TRBV19
J gene: TRBJ2-6
D gene: TRBD1
CDR3 DNA: TGTGCCAGTAGTGCCACAGGGGCTGGGGCCAACGTCCTGACTTTC
CDR3 protein: CASSATGAGANVLTF

clone size: NA
V gene: TRBV6-6
J gene: TRBJ2-7
D gene: NA
CDR3 DNA: TGTGCCAGCGTGGGGGGCGAGCAGTACTTC
CDR3 protein: CASVGGEQYF

clone size: NA
V gene: TRBV6-4
J gene: TRBJ2-1
D gene: TRBD2
CDR3 DNA: TGTGCCAGCAGTGACTCGGGCCGGCCTAGCGGGAGGGCCGGGGATGAGCAGTTCTTC
CDR3 protein: CASSDSGRPSGRAGDEQFF

clone size: NA
V gene: TRBV25-1
J gene: TRBJ2-5
D gene: NA
CDR3 DNA: TGTGCCAGCAGTGGGGCAGGGAGGGAGACCCAGTACTTC
CDR3 protein: CASSGAGRETQYF

clone size: NA
V gene: TRBV25-1
J gene: TRBJ2-3
D gene: NA
CDR3 DNA: TGTGCCAGCAGCAACACAGATACGCAGTATTTT
CDR3 protein: CASSNTDTQYF

clone size: NA
V gene: TRBV5-1
J gene: TRBJ2-6
D gene: TRBD2
CDR3 DNA: TGCGCCAGCAGCGGGACTAGCGGGACTGGGGCCAACGTCCTGACTTTC
CDR3 protein: CASSGTSGTGANVLTF

clone size: few
V gene: TRBV5-5
J gene: TRBJ2-7
D gene: NA
CDR3 DNA: TGTGCCAGCAGCTTGGCGGGTTCCCCATACGAGCAGTACTTC
CDR3 protein: CASSLAGSPYEQYF

clone size: NA
V gene: TRBV27
J gene: TRBJ2-2
D gene: TRBD2
CDR3 DNA: TGTGCCAGCAGTTTATCGACTAGCGGGAGGGCCAACACCGGGGAGCTGTTTTTT
CDR3 protein: CASSLSTSGRANTGELFF